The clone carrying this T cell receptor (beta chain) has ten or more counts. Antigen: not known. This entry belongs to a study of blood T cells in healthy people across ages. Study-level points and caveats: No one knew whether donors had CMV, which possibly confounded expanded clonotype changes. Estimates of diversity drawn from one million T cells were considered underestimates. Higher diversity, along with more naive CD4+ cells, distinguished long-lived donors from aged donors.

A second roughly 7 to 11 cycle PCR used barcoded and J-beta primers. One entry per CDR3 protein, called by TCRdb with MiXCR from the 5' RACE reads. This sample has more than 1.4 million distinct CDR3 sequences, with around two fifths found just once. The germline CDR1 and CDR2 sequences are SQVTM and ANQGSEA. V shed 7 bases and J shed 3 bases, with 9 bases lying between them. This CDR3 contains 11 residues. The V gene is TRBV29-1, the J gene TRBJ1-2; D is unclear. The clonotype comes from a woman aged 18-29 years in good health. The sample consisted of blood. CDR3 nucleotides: TGCAGCGGTGGGCAGGACTATGGCTACACCTTC. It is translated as CSGGQDYGYTF.